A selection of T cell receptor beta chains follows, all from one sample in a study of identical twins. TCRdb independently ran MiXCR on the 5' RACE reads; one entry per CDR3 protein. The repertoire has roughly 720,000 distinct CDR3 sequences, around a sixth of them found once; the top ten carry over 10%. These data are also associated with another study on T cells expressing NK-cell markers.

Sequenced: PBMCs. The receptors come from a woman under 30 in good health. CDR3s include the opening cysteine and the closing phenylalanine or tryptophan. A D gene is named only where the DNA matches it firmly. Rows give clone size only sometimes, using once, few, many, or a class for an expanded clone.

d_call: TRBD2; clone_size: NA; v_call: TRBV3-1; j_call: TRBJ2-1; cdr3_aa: CASSQGQRGIYNEQFF; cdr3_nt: TGTGCCAGCAGCCAAGGTCAGCGGGGGATCTACAATGAGCAGTTCTTC
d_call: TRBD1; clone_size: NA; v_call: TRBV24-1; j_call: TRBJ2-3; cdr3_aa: CATSESTGLTDTQYF; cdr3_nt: TGTGCCACCAGTGAATCGACAGGGTTGACAGATACGCAGTATTTT
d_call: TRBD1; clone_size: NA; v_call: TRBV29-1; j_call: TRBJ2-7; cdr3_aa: CSVGKGDRVNEQYF; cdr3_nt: TGCAGCGTTGGGAAGGGAGACAGGGTCAACGAGCAGTACTTC
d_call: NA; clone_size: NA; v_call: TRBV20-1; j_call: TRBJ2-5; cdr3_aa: CSAQLGSGETQYF; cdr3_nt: TGCAGTGCTCAACTGGGGAGTGGCGAGACCCAGTACTTC
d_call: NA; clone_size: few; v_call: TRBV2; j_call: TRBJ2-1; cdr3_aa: CASSEGFSRAEQFF; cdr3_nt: TGTGCCAGCAGTGAGGGTTTCTCGCGGGCTGAGCAGTTCTTC
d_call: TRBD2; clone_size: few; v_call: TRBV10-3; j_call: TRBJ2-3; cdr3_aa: CASRLAGQYTQYF; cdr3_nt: TGTGCCAGCCGACTAGCGGGGCAGTATACGCAGTATTTT
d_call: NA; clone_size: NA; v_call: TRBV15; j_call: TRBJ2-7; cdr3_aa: CATSRAGTQPYEQYF; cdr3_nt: TGTGCCACCAGCAGGGCCGGGACACAACCCTACGAGCAGTACTTC
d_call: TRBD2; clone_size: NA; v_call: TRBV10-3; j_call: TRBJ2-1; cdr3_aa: CAVSGLANNEQFF; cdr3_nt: TGTGCCGTATCGGGACTAGCGAACAATGAGCAGTTCTTC
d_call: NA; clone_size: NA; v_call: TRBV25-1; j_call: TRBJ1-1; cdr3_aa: CASSEGWGVHTEAFF; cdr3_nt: TGTGCCAGCAGTGAAGGATGGGGGGTTCACACTGAAGCTTTCTTT
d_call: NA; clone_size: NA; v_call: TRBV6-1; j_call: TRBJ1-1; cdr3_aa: CASRGVNTEAFF; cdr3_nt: TGTGCCAGCAGGGGGGTGAACACTGAAGCTTTCTTT
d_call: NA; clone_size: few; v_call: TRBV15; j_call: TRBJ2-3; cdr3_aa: CATSPGDLRDTQYF; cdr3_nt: TGTGCCACCAGCCCAGGAGACCTTAGGGATACGCAGTATTTT
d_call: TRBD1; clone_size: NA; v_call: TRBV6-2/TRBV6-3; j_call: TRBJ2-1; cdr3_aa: CASGIGQGKNEQFF; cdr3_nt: TGTGCCAGCGGTATTGGACAGGGTAAGAATGAGCAGTTCTTC